The sequence of this T cell receptor beta chain was determined in a study of long-term antiretroviral therapy in people with HIV. About the research overall: There is a gap of about a decade between the earliest samples and the later 2015 immediate-ART recommendation.

Researchers report immunoSEQ v3.0 was run at survey level. Repertoires were generated with immunoSEQ multiplex PCR, while TCRdb's copy carries only in-frame clones and drops some. This sample carries about 28,000 clones, around nine tenths of them seen once, and the ten largest clones take roughly 4%. The V end was cut by 6 bases, the J end by 0 bases, with 14 bases between. CDR1 is MNHEY, CDR2 SVGAGI, per germline. This CDR3 spans 15 amino acids. The specimen was unsorted PBMCs, collected 1.8 years after starting antiretroviral therapy. The sequence was obtained from a woman between 18 and 29 years old with HIV. The chain employs TRBV6-5 and TRBJ1-1, with D possibly TRBD1 on 5 matching bases. The CDR3 here is CASSHGRVVNTEAFF. CDR3 DNA sequence: TGTGCCAGCAGCCATGGCAGGGTCGTGAACACTGAAGCTTTCTTT.